These T cell receptor beta chains were read from a single sample in a study of cytomegalovirus exposure and HLA in healthy donors. Method: immunoSEQ multiplex PCR; TCRdb's copy keeps in-frame clones and lacks some. The repertoire holds around 130,000 clones, roughly 86% seen once, with roughly 0.5% in the top ten. The sequenced material came from PBMCs. All receptors derive from a woman between 35 and 50 years old in good health and CMV-seronegative. Each CDR3 is given with its conserved first and last residue. Fields, in order: D gene, J gene, V gene, clone size, CDR3 protein, CDR3 DNA. The D gene is left open where the match is weak. Size is stated for part of the rows, as once, few or many counts, or as a class when the clone is expanded.

D gene: TRBD1
J gene: TRBJ2-7
V gene: TRBV25-1
clone size: NA
CDR3 protein: CASSRGSSYEQYF
CDR3 DNA: TGTGCCAGCAGCAGGGGGAGCTCCTACGAGCAGTACTTC

D gene: TRBD2
J gene: TRBJ2-7
V gene: TRBV5-1
clone size: NA
CDR3 protein: CASSLAASGNYEQYF
CDR3 DNA: TGCGCCAGCAGCTTAGCGGCTAGCGGTAACTACGAGCAGTACTTC

D gene: TRBD2
J gene: TRBJ2-1
V gene: TRBV7-8
clone size: NA
CDR3 protein: CASRSLAGSYNEQFF
CDR3 DNA: TGTGCCAGCAGATCGCTAGCGGGATCTTACAATGAGCAGTTCTTC

D gene: NA
J gene: TRBJ2-2
V gene: TRBV6-5
clone size: NA
CDR3 protein: CASSYSKAGTGELFF
CDR3 DNA: TGTGCCAGCAGTTACTCGAAGGCGGGAACCGGGGAGCTGTTTTTT

D gene: NA
J gene: TRBJ2-1
V gene: TRBV30
clone size: NA
CDR3 protein: CAWSMVRGSYNEQFF
CDR3 DNA: TGTGCCTGGAGCATGGTCAGGGGATCCTACAATGAGCAGTTCTTC

D gene: NA
J gene: TRBJ2-1
V gene: TRBV28
clone size: NA
CDR3 protein: CASSLYLGGSYNEQFF
CDR3 DNA: TGTGCCAGCAGTTTATATTTGGGGGGATCCTACAATGAGCAGTTCTTC

D gene: NA
J gene: TRBJ2-1
V gene: TRBV11-3
clone size: NA
CDR3 protein: CASSYNRRRYNEQFF
CDR3 DNA: TGTGCCAGCAGCTACAACAGGCGTAGATACAATGAGCAGTTCTTC

D gene: NA
J gene: TRBJ1-2
V gene: TRBV30
clone size: NA
CDR3 protein: CAWSLGGATNYGYTF
CDR3 DNA: TGTGCCTGGAGTTTAGGGGGGGCAACTAACTATGGCTACACCTTC

D gene: NA
J gene: TRBJ2-3
V gene: TRBV27
clone size: NA
CDR3 protein: CASSLSRITDTQYF
CDR3 DNA: TGTGCCAGCAGTTTATCTCGTATCACAGATACGCAGTATTTT

D gene: TRBD2
J gene: TRBJ2-1
V gene: TRBV5-8
clone size: NA
CDR3 protein: CASSSLREDQFF
CDR3 DNA: TGTGCCAGCAGCTCGCTGCGGGAGGATCAGTTCTTC

D gene: NA
J gene: TRBJ2-7
V gene: TRBV18
clone size: NA
CDR3 protein: CASSRRQFVEQYF
CDR3 DNA: TGTGCCAGCTCACGGCGACAGTTTGTCGAGCAGTACTTC

D gene: NA
J gene: TRBJ2-2
V gene: TRBV30
clone size: NA
CDR3 protein: CAWRSYTGELFF
CDR3 DNA: TGTGCCTGGAGGAGCTACACCGGGGAGCTGTTTTTT

D gene: NA
J gene: TRBJ2-7
V gene: TRBV6-6
clone size: NA
CDR3 protein: CASSYLRTGRAYEQYF
CDR3 DNA: TGTGCCAGCAGTTACCTACGGACAGGGAGGGCCTACGAGCAGTACTTC

D gene: NA
J gene: TRBJ2-7
V gene: TRBV5-1
clone size: NA
CDR3 protein: CASSSYRRGEQYF
CDR3 DNA: TGCGCCAGCAGCTCCTACAGGCGCGGCGAGCAGTACTTC

D gene: NA
J gene: TRBJ2-7
V gene: TRBV5-6
clone size: few
CDR3 protein: CASSRGYEQYF
CDR3 DNA: TGTGCCAGCAGTCGGGGGTACGAGCAGTACTTC

D gene: TRBD1
J gene: TRBJ2-1
V gene: TRBV2
clone size: NA
CDR3 protein: CASSAGQVYNEQFF
CDR3 DNA: TGTGCCAGCAGTGCGGGACAGGTATACAATGAGCAGTTCTTC

D gene: TRBD1
J gene: TRBJ2-1
V gene: TRBV27
clone size: NA
CDR3 protein: CASSLTGQRSSYNEQFF
CDR3 DNA: TGTGCCAGCAGTTTAACGGGACAGAGGAGCTCCTACAATGAGCAGTTCTTC

D gene: TRBD1
J gene: TRBJ1-1
V gene: TRBV28
clone size: NA
CDR3 protein: CASRQQGVTEAFF
CDR3 DNA: TGTGCCAGCAGACAACAGGGGGTCACTGAAGCTTTCTTT

D gene: TRBD2
J gene: TRBJ2-7
V gene: TRBV7-8
clone size: NA
CDR3 protein: CASSLVVVSGSYEQYF
CDR3 DNA: TGTGCCAGCAGCTTAGTTGTGGTTAGCGGGAGTTACGAGCAGTACTTC

D gene: NA
J gene: TRBJ2-7
V gene: TRBV27
clone size: NA
CDR3 protein: CASSPGLLYEQYF
CDR3 DNA: TGTGCCAGCAGTCCGGGACTGCTCTACGAGCAGTACTTC